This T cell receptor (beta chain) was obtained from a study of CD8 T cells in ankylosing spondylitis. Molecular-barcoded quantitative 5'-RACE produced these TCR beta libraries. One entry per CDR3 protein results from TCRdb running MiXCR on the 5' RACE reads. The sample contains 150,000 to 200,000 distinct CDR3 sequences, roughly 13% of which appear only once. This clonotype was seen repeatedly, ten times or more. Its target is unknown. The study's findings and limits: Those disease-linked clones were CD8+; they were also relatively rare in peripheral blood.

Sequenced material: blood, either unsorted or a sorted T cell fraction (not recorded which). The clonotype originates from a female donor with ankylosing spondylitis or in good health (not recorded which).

The CDR3 bases are TGCAGTGGTGGGAAGGTGAACACTGAAGCTTTCTTT. Protein sequence: CSGGKVNTEAFF. The genes are TRBV20-1 and TRBJ1-1; D is uncertain. Germline V gene lookup returns CDR1 DFQATT and CDR2 SNEGSKA (reference sequence). The CDR3 length is 12 residues. V was trimmed by 7 bases and J by 0 bases, leaving 9 bases between them.